The entry that follows covers one TCR beta chain sequence. Its matching antigen is unknown. The source of the sample is a study of long-term antiretroviral therapy in people with HIV. Survey-level immunoSEQ v3.0 assays were run. Libraries were prepared by immunoSEQ multiplex PCR; TCRdb keeps only in-frame clonotypes and omits some of them. Of some 21,000 clones in the sample, approximately 76% were seen once. Losses at the gene ends were 5 bases for V and 4 bases for J; bases not matched to a gene: 8. The CDR3 is 16 amino acids. CDR1 SNHLY and CDR2 FYNNEI come from the germline V gene. No fewer than two post-ART and no fewer than one pre-ART PBMC samples existed for each donor. Study-wide results and caveats: Post-ART samples showed increased diversity that remained below transplant donor control levels. Nothing was known about ART adherence, viral resistance or changes in therapy.

The specimen comprised unsorted PBMCs, sampled about 1.8 years before starting antiretroviral therapy. The clonotype originates from a woman in her thirties or forties with HIV. The chain combines TRBV2 with TRBJ2-1; 10 bases are a match to TRBD1. The DNA for the CDR3 is TGTGCCAGCAGTTCGGCGACAGGGGGCTTATACAATGAGCAGTTCTTC. This gives the protein CASSSATGGLYNEQFF.